This T cell receptor beta chain comes out of a study of early T cells in non-severe SARS-CoV-2 infection. Across the study: Whole-blood bulk RNA, unsorted, was sequenced, and chains were unpaired. Findings of the study overall: Matching against VDJdb likely underestimated virus-specific expansions, favoring anti-spike CD8.

Many counts were recorded for this clonotype. Its matching antigen is unknown. Unique molecular identifiers were added to individual cDNA molecules. TCRdb reprocessed the 5' RACE reads via MiXCR and lists one record per CDR3 protein. The sample gives tens of thousands of distinct CDR3 sequences, about 8% of which show up once; around an eighth is in the top ten. CDR1 is SGHRS, CDR2 YFSETQ, per germline. CDR3 size: 15 residues. J was trimmed by 7 bases and V by 0 bases; bases with no gene match: 4. This TCR was sampled from an adult who was a healthcare worker with PCR-confirmed SARS-CoV-2 infection or an uninfected control (not recorded which). The sequencing used whole blood, collected at baseline. V gene TRBV5-1 combines with J gene TRBJ1-6; TRBD1 matches at 7 bases. The CDR3: CASSLDGTENSPLHF. The DNA for the CDR3 is TGCGCCAGCAGCTTGGATGGGACAGAGAATTCACCCCTCCACTTT.